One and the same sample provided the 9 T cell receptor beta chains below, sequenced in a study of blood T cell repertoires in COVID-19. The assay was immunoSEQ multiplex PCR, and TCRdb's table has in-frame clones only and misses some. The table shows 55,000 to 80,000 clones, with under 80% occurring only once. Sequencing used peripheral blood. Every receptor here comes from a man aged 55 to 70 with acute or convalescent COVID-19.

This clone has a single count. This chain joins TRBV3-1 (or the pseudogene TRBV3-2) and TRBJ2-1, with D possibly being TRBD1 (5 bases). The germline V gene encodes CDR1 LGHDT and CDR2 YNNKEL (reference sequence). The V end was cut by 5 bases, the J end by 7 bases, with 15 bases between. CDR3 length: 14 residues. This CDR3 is CASSFLGADNEQFF. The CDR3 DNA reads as TGTGCCAGCAGCTTTTTAGGGGCGGATAATGAGCAGTTCTTC.

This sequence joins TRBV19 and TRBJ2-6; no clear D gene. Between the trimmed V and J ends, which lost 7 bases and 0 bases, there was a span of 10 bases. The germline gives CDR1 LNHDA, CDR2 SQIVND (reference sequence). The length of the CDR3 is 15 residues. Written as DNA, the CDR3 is TGTGCCAGTACCCTAAGGAGCTCTGGGGCCAACGTCCTGACTTTC. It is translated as CASTLRSSGANVLTF. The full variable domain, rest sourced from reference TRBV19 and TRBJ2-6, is DGGITQSPKYLFRKEGQNVTLSCEQNLNHDAMYWYRQDPGQGLRLIYYSQIVNDFQKGDIAEGYSVSREKKESFPLTVTSAQKNPTAFYLCASTLRSSGANVLTFGAGSRLTVL.

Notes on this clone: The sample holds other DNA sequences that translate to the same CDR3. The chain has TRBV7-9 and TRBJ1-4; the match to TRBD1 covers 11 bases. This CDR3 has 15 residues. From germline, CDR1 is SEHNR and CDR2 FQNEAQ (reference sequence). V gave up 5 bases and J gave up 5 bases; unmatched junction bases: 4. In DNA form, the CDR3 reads TGTGCCAGCAGCCCGGACAGGGGGCGAAATGAAAAACTGTTTTTT. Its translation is CASSPDRGRNEKLFF.

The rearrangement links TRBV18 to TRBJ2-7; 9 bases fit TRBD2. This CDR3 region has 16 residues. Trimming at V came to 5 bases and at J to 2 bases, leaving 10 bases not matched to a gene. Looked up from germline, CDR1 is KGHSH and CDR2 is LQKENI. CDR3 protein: CASSGIGTSNPYEQYF. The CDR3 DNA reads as TGTGCCAGCTCAGGTATTGGGACTAGCAACCCCTACGAGCAGTACTTC.

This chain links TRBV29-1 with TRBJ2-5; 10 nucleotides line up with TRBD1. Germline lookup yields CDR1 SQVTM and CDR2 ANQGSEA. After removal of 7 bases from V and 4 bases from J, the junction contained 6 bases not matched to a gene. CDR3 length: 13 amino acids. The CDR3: CSGGTGAGETQYF. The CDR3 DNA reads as TGCAGCGGTGGGACAGGGGCTGGAGAGACCCAGTACTTC.

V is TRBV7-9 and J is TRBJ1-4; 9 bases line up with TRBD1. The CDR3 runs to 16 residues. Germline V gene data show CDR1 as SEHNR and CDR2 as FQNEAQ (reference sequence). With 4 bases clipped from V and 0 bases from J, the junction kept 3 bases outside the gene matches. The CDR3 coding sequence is TGTGCCAGCAGCTGGGGACAGGGCTCAACTAATGAAAAACTGTTTTTT. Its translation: CASSWGQGSTNEKLFF.

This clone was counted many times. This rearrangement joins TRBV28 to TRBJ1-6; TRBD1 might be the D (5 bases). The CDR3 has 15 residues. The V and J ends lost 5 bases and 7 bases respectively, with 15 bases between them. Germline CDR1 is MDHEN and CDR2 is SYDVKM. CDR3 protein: CASSPGTVGNSPLHF. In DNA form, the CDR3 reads TGTGCCAGCAGTCCCGGGACTGTTGGAAATTCACCCCTCCACTTT.

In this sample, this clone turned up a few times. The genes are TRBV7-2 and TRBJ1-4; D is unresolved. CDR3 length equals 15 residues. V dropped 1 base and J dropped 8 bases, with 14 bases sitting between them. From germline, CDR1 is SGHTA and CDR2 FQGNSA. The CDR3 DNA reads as TGTGCCAGCAGCTTAGGCTGGGTCGGAGAAGAAAAACTGTTTTTT. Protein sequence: CASSLGWVGEEKLFF.

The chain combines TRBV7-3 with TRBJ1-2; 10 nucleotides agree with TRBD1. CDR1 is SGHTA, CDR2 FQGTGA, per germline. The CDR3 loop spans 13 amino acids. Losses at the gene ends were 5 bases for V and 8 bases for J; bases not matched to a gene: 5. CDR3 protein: CASSPGTGVGYTF. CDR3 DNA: TGTGCCAGCAGCCCAGGGACAGGGGTCGGCTACACCTTC.